These T cell receptor beta chains were read from a single sample in a study of T cells in localized non-small cell lung cancer. Method: immunoSEQ multiplex PCR; TCRdb's copy keeps in-frame clones and lacks some. The sample includes roughly 40,000 clones, 81% of them seen just once. Sequencing used peripheral blood mononuclear cells, obtained before any cancer treatment. The origin of the receptors is a male donor at least 60 years old with stage II lung adenocarcinoma. Both conserved end residues are part of each CDR3. A D gene is named only where the DNA matches it firmly. The size field is filled for only some rows; it gives once, few, many or a size class.

>NA|TRBJ2-4|NA|TRBV7-8
CASSFHRDVTIQYF
TGTGCCAGCAGCTTCCACCGGGACGTAACCATTCAGTACTTC
>once|TRBJ2-7|TRBD1|TRBV18
CASSAGQGDEQYF
TGTGCCAGCTCAGCCGGACAGGGAGACGAGCAGTACTTC
>NA|TRBJ1-5|NA|TRBV7-8
CASSLEESEGYSNQPQHF
TGTGCCAGCAGCTTAGAGGAGTCAGAGGGGTATAGCAATCAGCCCCAGCATTTT
>NA|TRBJ2-1|NA|TRBV18
CASSPPSEGREGEQFF
TGTGCCAGCTCACCACCTAGCGAAGGGCGAGAAGGTGAGCAGTTCTTC
>NA|TRBJ2-5|NA|TRBV5-4
CASSPMDRQETQYF
TGTGCCAGCAGCCCGATGGACAGACAAGAGACCCAGTACTTC
>NA|TRBJ2-7|NA|TRBV7-5
CVRSQVPYEQYF
TGTGTCAGAAGTCAAGTTCCCTACGAGCAGTACTTC
>NA|TRBJ1-1|NA|TRBV11-3
CASSLDGGRTEAFF
TGTGCCAGCAGCTTAGATGGGGGGAGGACTGAAGCTTTCTTT
>NA|TRBJ2-1|TRBD2|TRBV19
CASTSGRGTNEQFF
TGTGCCAGTACCAGCGGGAGGGGGACCAATGAGCAGTTCTTC
>NA|TRBJ1-1|NA|TRBV5-1
CASSWGQGNTEAFF
TGCGCCAGCAGCTGGGGCCAGGGGAACACTGAAGCTTTCTTT
>few|TRBJ2-7|NA|TRBV9
CASSWDTADEQYF
TGTGCCAGCAGCTGGGATACGGCGGACGAGCAGTACTTC
>NA|TRBJ2-2|TRBD1|TRBV6-5
CASSYGTANTGELFF
TGTGCCAGCAGTTACGGGACAGCCAACACCGGGGAGCTGTTTTTT
>NA|TRBJ2-2|NA|TRBV7-9
CASSYTTGLTGELFF
TGTGCCAGCAGCTACACTACCGGGCTTACCGGGGAGCTGTTTTTT
>NA|TRBJ1-5|TRBD1|TRBV27
CASSRTGTGGNQPQHF
TGTGCCAGCAGCCGCACCGGGACAGGGGGCAATCAGCCCCAGCATTTT
>NA|TRBJ1-2|NA|TRBV7-8
CASSLEDALYGYTF
TGTGCCAGCAGCTTAGAGGACGCATTATATGGCTACACCTTC
>NA|TRBJ1-1|NA|TRBV5-6
CASSPLTGTPNTEAFF
TGTGCCAGCAGTCCCCTAACCGGGACACCGAACACTGAAGCTTTCTTT
>few|TRBJ2-1|TRBD1|TRBV7-9
CASSSRQGIDNEQFF
TGTGCCAGCAGCTCCCGACAGGGAATTGACAATGAGCAGTTCTTC
>few|TRBJ2-1|TRBD2|TRBV2
CANGLAVEYNEQFF
TGTGCCAACGGACTAGCGGTTGAATACAATGAGCAGTTCTTC
>NA|TRBJ1-1|NA|TRBV2
CASSPIGAVGEAFF
TGTGCCAGCAGTCCAATCGGGGCTGTTGGGGAAGCTTTCTTT
>NA|TRBJ2-7|NA|TRBV10-3
CAISGGSFSYEQYF
TGTGCCATCAGTGGGGGGTCGTTCTCCTACGAGCAGTACTTC
>NA|TRBJ2-7|TRBD2|TRBV5-1
CASGGVAGAYEQYF
TGCGCCAGCGGGGGGGTAGCGGGAGCGTACGAGCAGTACTTC
>NA|TRBJ1-3|NA|TRBV6-6
CASSNGALSGNTIYF
TGTGCCAGCAGCAACGGGGCTCTCTCTGGAAACACCATATATTTT
>once|TRBJ2-3|NA|TRBV7-2
CASSPQSTSTDTQYF
TGTGCCAGCAGCCCACAGAGCACTAGCACAGATACGCAGTATTTT
>NA|TRBJ2-5|TRBD2|TRBV25-1
CASSKGLAGGETQYF
TGTGCCAGCTCTAAGGGACTAGCGGGAGGAGAGACCCAGTACTTC
>once|TRBJ1-1|NA|TRBV28
CASTAIGWGNTEAFF
TGTGCCAGCACGGCAATTGGTTGGGGGAACACTGAAGCTTTCTTT
>NA|TRBJ2-2|NA|TRBV19
CASLWGNTGELFF
TGTGCCAGTTTATGGGGGAACACCGGGGAGCTGTTTTTT
>NA|TRBJ1-3|NA|TRBV19
CASSKGQGQSGNTIYF
TGTGCCAGTAGTAAGGGGCAGGGCCAATCTGGAAACACCATATATTTT
>few|TRBJ1-2|NA|TRBV5-6
CASSFKGYYGYTF
TGTGCCAGCAGCTTTAAGGGTTACTATGGCTACACCTTC
>NA|TRBJ2-2|NA|TRBV30
CAWNFYTGELFF
TGTGCCTGGAACTTTTACACCGGGGAGCTGTTTTTT
>few|TRBJ1-2|NA|TRBV9
CASSVMLGRGEGDYTF
TGTGCCAGCAGCGTAATGTTGGGGCGAGGGGAAGGCGACTACACCTTC
>NA|TRBJ2-4|TRBD2|TRBV5-4
CASSSGTSGRLGKNIQYF
TGTGCCAGCAGCTCCGGGACTAGCGGGAGGTTAGGCAAAAACATTCAGTACTTC
>NA|TRBJ2-7|TRBD1|TRBV13
CASSLFGQGFGEQYF
TGTGCCAGCAGCCTTTTTGGACAGGGCTTCGGCGAGCAGTACTTC
>few|TRBJ2-3|TRBD2|TRBV5-1
CASSSRELAGGADTQYF
TGCGCCAGCAGCTCCCGGGAACTAGCGGGAGGCGCAGATACGCAGTATTTT
>few|TRBJ1-5|NA|TRBV27
CASSLSPAGYSNQPQHF
TGTGCCAGCAGCCTCTCGCCGGCGGGATATAGCAATCAGCCCCAGCATTTT
>medium-sized|TRBJ2-1|TRBD1|TRBV6-1
CASSETGGSYNEQFF
TGTGCCAGCAGTGAAACAGGGGGCTCCTACAATGAGCAGTTCTTC
>NA|TRBJ2-7|NA|TRBV15
CATSRAFSGNEQYF
TGTGCCACCAGCAGAGCTTTCTCAGGGAACGAGCAGTACTTC
>NA|TRBJ1-4|NA|TRBV25-1
CASSEYRGSEKLFF
TGTGCCAGCAGTGAATATAGGGGATCTGAAAAACTGTTTTTT
>NA|TRBJ1-4|NA|TRBV27
CASSLGRGRGEKLFF
TGTGCCAGCAGTTTAGGCAGGGGCAGAGGTGAAAAACTGTTTTTT
>once|TRBJ1-1|NA|TRBV9
CASSVNPPTEAFF
TGTGCCAGCAGCGTAAATCCCCCCACTGAAGCTTTCTTT
>few|TRBJ1-6|TRBD1|TRBV6-1
CASSVGQVNSPLHF
TGTGCCAGCAGTGTTGGACAGGTGAATTCACCCCTCCACTTT
>NA|TRBJ1-5|NA|TRBV28
CASRGSLGSQHF
TGTGCCAGCAGAGGCTCCTTGGGGTCCCAGCATTTT
>few|TRBJ2-7|NA|TRBV5-5
CASSLGRAEQYF
TGTGCCAGCAGCTTGGGCAGGGCCGAGCAGTACTTC